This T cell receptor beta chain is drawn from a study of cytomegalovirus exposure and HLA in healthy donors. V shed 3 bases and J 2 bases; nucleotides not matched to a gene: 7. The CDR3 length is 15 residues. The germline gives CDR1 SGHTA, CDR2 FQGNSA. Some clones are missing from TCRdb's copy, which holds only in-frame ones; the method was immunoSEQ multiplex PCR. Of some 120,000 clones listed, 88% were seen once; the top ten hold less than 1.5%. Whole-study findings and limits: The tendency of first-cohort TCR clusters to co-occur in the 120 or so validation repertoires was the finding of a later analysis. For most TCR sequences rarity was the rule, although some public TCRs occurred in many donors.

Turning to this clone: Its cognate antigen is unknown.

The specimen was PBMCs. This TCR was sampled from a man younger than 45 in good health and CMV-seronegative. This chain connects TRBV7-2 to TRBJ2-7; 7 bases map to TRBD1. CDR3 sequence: CASSLGQSIAYEQYF. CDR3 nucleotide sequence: TGTGCCAGCAGCTTGGGACAGAGTATCGCCTACGAGCAGTACTTC.